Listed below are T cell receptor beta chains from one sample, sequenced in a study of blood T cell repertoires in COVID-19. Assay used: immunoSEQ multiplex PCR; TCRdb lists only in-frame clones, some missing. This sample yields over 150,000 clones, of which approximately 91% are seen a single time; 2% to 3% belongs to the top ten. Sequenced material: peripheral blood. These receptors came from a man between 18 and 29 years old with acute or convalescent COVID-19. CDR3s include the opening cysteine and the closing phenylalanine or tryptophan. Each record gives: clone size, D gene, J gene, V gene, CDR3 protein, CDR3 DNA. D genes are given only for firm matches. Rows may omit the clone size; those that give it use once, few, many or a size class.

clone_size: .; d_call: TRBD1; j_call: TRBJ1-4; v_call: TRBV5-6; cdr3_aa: CASSLAPGTGPNEKLFF; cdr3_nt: TGTGCCAGCAGCTTGGCCCCTGGGACAGGACCAAATGAAAAACTGTTTTTT
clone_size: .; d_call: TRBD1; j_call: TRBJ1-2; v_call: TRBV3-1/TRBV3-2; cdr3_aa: CASSRSGQAGYTF; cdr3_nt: TGTGCCAGCAGCCGATCAGGACAGGCTGGCTACACCTTC
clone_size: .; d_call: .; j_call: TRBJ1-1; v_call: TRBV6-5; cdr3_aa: CASSYEGGTTGRAFF; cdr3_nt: TGTGCCAGCAGTTATGAGGGAGGGACGACAGGTCGAGCTTTCTTT
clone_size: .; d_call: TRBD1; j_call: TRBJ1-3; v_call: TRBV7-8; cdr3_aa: CASSPDRDRIANTIYF; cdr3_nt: TGTGCCAGCAGCCCCGACCGGGACAGAATAGCAAACACCATATATTTT
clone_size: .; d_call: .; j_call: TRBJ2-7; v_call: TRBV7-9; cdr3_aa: CASSSAGGLNSYEQYF; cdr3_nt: TGTGCCAGCAGCTCCGCAGGAGGATTAAACTCCTACGAGCAGTACTTC
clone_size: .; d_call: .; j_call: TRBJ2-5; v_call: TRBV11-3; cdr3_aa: CASSSVGGETQYF; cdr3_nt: TGTGCCAGCAGCTCCGTGGGGGGAGAGACCCAGTACTTC
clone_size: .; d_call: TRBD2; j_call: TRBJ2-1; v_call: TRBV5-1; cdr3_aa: CASSSGTSGSNEQFF; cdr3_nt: TGCGCCAGCAGCTCTGGGACTAGCGGGAGTAATGAGCAGTTCTTC
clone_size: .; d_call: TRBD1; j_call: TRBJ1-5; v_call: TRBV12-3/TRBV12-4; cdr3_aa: CASDRTGPEPQHF; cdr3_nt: TGTGCCAGCGACCGGACAGGGCCGGAGCCCCAGCATTTT
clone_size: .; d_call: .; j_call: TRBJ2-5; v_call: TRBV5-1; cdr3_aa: CASSFPPQETQYF; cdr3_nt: TGCGCCAGCAGCTTCCCCCCGCAAGAGACCCAGTACTTC
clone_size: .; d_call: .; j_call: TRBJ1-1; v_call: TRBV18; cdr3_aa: CASSPPGRADTEAFF; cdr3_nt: TGTGCCAGCTCACCCCCCGGCAGGGCGGACACTGAAGCTTTCTTT
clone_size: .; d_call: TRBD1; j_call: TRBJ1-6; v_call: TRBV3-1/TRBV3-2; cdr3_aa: CASSQPGQGNSPLHF; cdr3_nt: TGTGCCAGCAGCCAGCCGGGACAGGGGAATTCACCCCTCCACTTT
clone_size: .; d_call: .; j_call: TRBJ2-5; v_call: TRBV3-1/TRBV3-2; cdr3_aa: CASSQGDYIKMETQYF; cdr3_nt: TGTGCCAGCAGCCAGGGTGACTACATTAAAATGGAGACCCAGTACTTC
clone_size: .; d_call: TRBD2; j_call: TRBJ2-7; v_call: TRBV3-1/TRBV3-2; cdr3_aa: CASSWPGLAAEQYF; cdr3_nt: TGTGCCAGCAGCTGGCCGGGACTAGCTGCCGAGCAGTACTTC
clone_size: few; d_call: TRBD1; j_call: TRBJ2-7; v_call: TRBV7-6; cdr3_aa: CASSLGQGLSYEQYF; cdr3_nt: TGTGCCAGCAGCTTAGGACAGGGGCTCTCCTACGAGCAGTACTTC
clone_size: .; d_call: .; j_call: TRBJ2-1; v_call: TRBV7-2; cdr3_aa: CASSPGARDNEQFF; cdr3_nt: TGTGCCAGCAGCCCCGGAGCGCGAGACAATGAGCAGTTCTTC
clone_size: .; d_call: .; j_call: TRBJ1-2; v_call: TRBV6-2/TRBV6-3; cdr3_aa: CASSHREGNGYTF; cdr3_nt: TGTGCCAGCAGTCACAGGGAGGGAAATGGCTACACCTTC
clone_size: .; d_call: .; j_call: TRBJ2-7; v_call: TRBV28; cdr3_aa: CASSLGREQYF; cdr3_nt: TGTGCCAGCAGTTTGGGGCGGGAGCAGTACTTC
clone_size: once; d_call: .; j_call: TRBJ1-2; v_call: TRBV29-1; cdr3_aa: CSVFGGYGYTF; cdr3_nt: TGCAGCGTCTTTGGAGGCTATGGCTACACCTTC
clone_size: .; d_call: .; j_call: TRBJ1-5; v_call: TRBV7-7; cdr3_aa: CASSLGPDQPQHF; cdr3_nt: TGTGCCAGCAGCTTAGGTCCCGATCAGCCCCAGCATTTT
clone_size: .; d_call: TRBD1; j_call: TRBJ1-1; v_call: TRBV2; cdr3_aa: CASSRQGGTEAFF; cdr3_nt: TGTGCCAGCAGTAGGCAGGGGGGTACTGAAGCTTTCTTT
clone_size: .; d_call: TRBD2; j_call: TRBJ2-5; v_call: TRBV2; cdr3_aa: CASSETRAGGETQYF; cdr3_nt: TGTGCCAGCAGTGAAACTAGAGCGGGAGGGGAGACCCAGTACTTC
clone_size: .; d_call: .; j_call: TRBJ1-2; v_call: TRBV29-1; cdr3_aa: CSVARANGYTF; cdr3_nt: TGCAGCGTCGCCAGGGCGAACGGCTACACCTTC
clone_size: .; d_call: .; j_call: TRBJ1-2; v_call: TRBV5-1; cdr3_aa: CASSRDRNYGYTF; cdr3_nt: TGCGCCAGCAGCCGCGACAGGAACTATGGCTACACCTTC
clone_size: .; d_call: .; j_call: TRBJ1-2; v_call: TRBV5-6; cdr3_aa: CASSLEQLANYGYTF; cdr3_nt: TGTGCCAGCAGCTTGGAGCAATTAGCTAACTATGGCTACACCTTC
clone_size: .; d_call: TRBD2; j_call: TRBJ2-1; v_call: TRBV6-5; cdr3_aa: CASSYGGGGSYNEQFF; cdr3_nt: TGTGCCAGCAGTTACGGTGGCGGGGGCTCCTACAATGAGCAGTTCTTC
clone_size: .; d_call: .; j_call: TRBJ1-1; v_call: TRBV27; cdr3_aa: CASSFREDTEAFF; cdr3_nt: TGTGCCAGCAGTTTCCGGGAAGACACTGAAGCTTTCTTT
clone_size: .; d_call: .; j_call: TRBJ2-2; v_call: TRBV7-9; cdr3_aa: CASSLGGIQINTGELFF; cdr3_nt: TGTGCCAGCAGCTTAGGAGGGATCCAGATTAACACCGGGGAGCTGTTTTTT
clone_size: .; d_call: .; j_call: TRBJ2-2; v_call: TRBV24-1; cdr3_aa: CATHGDTGELFF; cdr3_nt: TGTGCCACTCACGGGGACACCGGGGAGCTGTTTTTT
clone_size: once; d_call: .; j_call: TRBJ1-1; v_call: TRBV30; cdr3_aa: CAWSALAGATNTEAFF; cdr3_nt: TGTGCCTGGAGTGCCCTGGCGGGGGCGACGAACACTGAAGCTTTCTTT
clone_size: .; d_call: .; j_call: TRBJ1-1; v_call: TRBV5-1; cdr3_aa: CASKLELNTEAFF; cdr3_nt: TGCGCCAGCAAGCTGGAGTTGAACACTGAAGCTTTCTTT
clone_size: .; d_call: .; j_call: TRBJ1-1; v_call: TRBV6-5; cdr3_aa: CASSYILSTGGTEAFF; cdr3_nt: TGTGCCAGCAGTTACATCCTGAGTACGGGGGGCACTGAAGCTTTCTTT
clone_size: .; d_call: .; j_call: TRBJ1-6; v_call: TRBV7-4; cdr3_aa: CATPGRWSPLHF; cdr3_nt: TGTGCCACCCCAGGGCGGTGGTCACCCCTCCACTTT
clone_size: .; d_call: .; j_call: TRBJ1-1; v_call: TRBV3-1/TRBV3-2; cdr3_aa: CASSQAFNDTEAFF; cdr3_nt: TGTGCCAGCAGCCAGGCTTTCAACGACACTGAAGCTTTCTTT
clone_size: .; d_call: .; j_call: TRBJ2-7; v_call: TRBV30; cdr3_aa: CAWSPQFRGEQYF; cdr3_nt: TGTGCCTGGAGTCCACAGTTCAGGGGCGAGCAGTACTTC
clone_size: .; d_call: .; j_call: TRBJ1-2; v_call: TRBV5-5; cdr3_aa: CASSLAGLYGYTF; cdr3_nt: TGTGCCAGCAGCCTGGCAGGCCTCTATGGCTACACCTTC
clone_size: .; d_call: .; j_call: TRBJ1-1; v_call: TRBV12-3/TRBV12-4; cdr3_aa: CASSLRETEAFF; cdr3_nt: TGTGCCAGCAGTTTAAGGGAGACTGAAGCTTTCTTT
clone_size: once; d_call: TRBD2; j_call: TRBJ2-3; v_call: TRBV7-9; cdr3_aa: CASSLTPGLADTQYF; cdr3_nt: TGTGCCAGCAGCTTGACCCCGGGACTAGCAGATACGCAGTATTTT
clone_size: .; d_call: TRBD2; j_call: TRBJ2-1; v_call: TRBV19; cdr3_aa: CASSISGGRSYNEQFF; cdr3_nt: TGTGCCAGTAGTATTAGCGGGGGGCGCTCCTACAATGAGCAGTTCTTC
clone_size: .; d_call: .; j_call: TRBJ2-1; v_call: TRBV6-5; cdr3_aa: CAPAVRETSNEQFF; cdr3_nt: TGTGCCCCCGCCGTCCGGGAAACTTCCAATGAGCAGTTCTTC
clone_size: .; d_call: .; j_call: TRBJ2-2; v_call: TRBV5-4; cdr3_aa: CASSLLQTTGELFF; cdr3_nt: TGTGCCAGCAGCTTGTTACAGACAACCGGGGAGCTGTTTTTT
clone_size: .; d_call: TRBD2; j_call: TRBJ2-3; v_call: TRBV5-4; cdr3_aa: CASSLGAGGRDTQYF; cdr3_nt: TGTGCCAGCAGCTTGGGAGCGGGAGGGCGGGATACGCAGTATTTT
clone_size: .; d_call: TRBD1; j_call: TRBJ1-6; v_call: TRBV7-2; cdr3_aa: CASSRRQGLSGGSPLHF; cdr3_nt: TGTGCCAGCAGCAGACGACAGGGGTTGTCGGGGGGTTCACCCCTCCACTTT
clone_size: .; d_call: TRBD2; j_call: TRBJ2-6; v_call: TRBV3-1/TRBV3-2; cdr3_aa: CASSQDRGVSPYSGANVLTF; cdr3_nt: TGTGCCAGCAGCCAAGACCGGGGGGTCTCACCCTACTCTGGGGCCAACGTCCTGACTTTC
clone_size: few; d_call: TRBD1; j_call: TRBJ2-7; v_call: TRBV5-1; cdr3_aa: CASSPDRGQVEQYF; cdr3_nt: TGCGCCAGCAGTCCCGACAGGGGTCAAGTCGAGCAGTACTTC
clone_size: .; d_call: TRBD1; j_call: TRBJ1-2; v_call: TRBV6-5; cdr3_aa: CASSLDRANYGYTF; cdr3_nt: TGTGCCAGCAGTCTCGACAGGGCTAACTATGGCTACACCTTC
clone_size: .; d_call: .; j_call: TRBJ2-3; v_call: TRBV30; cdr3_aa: CAWNSGDTQYF; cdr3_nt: TGTGCCTGGAACTCGGGAGATACGCAGTATTTT
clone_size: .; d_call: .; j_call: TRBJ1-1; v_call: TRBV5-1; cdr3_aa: CASSLPQGYTEAFF; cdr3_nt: TGCGCCAGCAGCTTACCCCAGGGTTACACTGAAGCTTTCTTT
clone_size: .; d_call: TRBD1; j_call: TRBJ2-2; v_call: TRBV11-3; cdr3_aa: CASSFFTPGQGRTGELFF; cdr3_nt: TGTGCCAGCAGCTTTTTTACCCCTGGACAGGGGAGAACCGGGGAGCTGTTTTTT
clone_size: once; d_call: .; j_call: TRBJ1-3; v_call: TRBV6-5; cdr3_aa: CASATGGPGNTIYF; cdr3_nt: TGTGCCAGCGCGACGGGGGGCCCTGGAAACACCATATATTTT
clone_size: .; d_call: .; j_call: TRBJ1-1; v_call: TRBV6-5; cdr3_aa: CASSSGHPEAFF; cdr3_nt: TGTGCCAGCAGTTCCGGACACCCTGAAGCTTTCTTT